This T cell receptor (beta chain) was found in a study of blood T cell repertoires in COVID-19 (dated by TCRdb to the early 2020s). The study in broad terms: The collaborator samples originated in the United States, Italy and Spain and spanned the acute and convalescent phases of COVID-19. The material from the prospective study consisted of cDNA or gDNA derived from T cells, B-cell-depleted T cells, or PBMCs. Subjects who had been exposed to COVID-19, were actively infected with it, or had recovered from it provided the deeply sampled blood TCRbeta repertoires that made up the dataset. The repertoires were released in a freely available public database meant as a resource for research on the immune response to SARS-CoV-2. Samples came from the ongoing ImmuneRACE study (first 160 participants) plus 1,254 subjects from 6 global collaborators. The sample metadata nearly always contained a de-identified subject ID, COVID-19 status, age in years and sex. HLA class I and class II types, where available, came from metadata supplied by the sample provider rather than from assay-based typing.

The germline ends are 15 bases apart after V is trimmed by 0 bases and J by 7 bases. From a lookup of the germline V gene, CDR1 and CDR2 are LGHNA and YNFKEQ. The CDR3 starts with the cysteine, ends with the phenylalanine, and has 16 residues. Only the CDR3 DNA is retained, 48 bases long and in frame from the first base. The collaborating institutions used their own protocols to collect whole blood in K2EDTA tubes. For TCRbeta analysis, collaborators shipped samples in one of three forms: frozen whole blood, isolated PBMCs, or DNA extracted from either of those sample types. TCRbeta CDR3 regions were amplified from genomic DNA by means of the immunoSEQ Assay, a bias-controlled multiplex PCR. The study's own analysis went as follows. Nucleated cell counts per sample were estimated from amplification of reference gene primers within the assay. To quantify the absolute abundance of each unique TCRbeta CDR3 rearrangement, sequence reads were collapsed and filtered. Productive Simpson clonality was computed per sample as the square root of Simpson's diversity index over productive rearrangements. Entries here come from immuneACCESS through TCRdb and include only in-frame sequences with V and J called. Some clones fail to appear in such tables; in the studies checked, an unresolved V gene covers under half of the shortfall, and the cause of the remainder is unknown. For V, J and clone size, that table is used; D and trimming come from the DNA. For this sample there are 150,000 or so clones; about 86% appear just once. The top ten clonotypes cover over 1.5% of the sample.

General study outcomes and caveats: The amount of clinical and demographic metadata varied by source and participant and was provided uncurated.

With respect to this clone: Which antigen it targets is not known. It has no much larger one-base neighbor in the sample; base qualities were not kept.

The sequence derives from a woman aged 55-70 years with acute or convalescent COVID-19. The specimen was peripheral blood. The receptor chain draws on TRBV4-2 and TRBJ2-2, and the D gene may be TRBD1, 5 bases matching. The CDR3 region reads CASSQEGATGHGELFF. The nucleotide sequence is given as TGTGCCAGCAGCCAAGAAGGGGCGACGGGCCACGGGGAGCTGTTTTTT.